A selection of T cell receptor beta chains follows, all from one sample in a study of shared clonotypes between healthy human individuals. Data came from immunoSEQ multiplex PCR; TCRdb stores just in-frame clones and leaves some out. The sample lists 2 million to 2.5 million clones, about 94% occurring once. Specimen: naive CD4+ T cells sorted from blood. The receptor source for this set is a man aged 18-30 years in good health. Each CDR3 is given with its conserved first and last residue. A D gene is named only where the DNA matches it firmly. Only part of the rows carry a size: once, few, many, or a class if the clone is expanded.

>TRBJ2-1|TRBD1|TRBV6-1|-|11
TGTGCCAGCAGTGGAGGACAGGGGGCACTCTTC
CASSGGQGALF
>TRBJ1-1|-|TRBV10-2|-|12
TGCGCCAGCAGTGAGGTAACACGTGAAGCTTTCTTT
CASSEVTREAFF
>TRBJ1-5|-|TRBV6-6|-|15
TGTGCCAGCAGTTACGTACAGTCCAGTAATCAGCCCCAGCATTTT
CASSYVQSSNQPQHF
>TRBJ1-1|-|TRBV10-3|once|11
TGTGCCATCAAGACGGGCACTGAAGCTTTCTTT
CAIKTGTEAFF
>TRBJ2-7|TRBD2|TRBV7-2|-|14
TGTGCCAGCAGCTTAATCCTAGCGGGCGAGCTAAGGTACTTC
CASSLILAGELRYF
>TRBJ2-3|-|TRBV11-1|-|17
TGTGCCAGCAGCCTCCTTACGACAGGCCCTCTCGTGGATACGCAGTATTTT
CASSLLTTGPLVDTQYF
>TRBJ1-1|-|TRBV11-2|-|14
TGTGCCAGCAACATAGACGGGTATAACACTGAAGCTTTCTTT
CASNIDGYNTEAFF
>TRBJ1-6|-|TRBV7-3|once|13
TGTGCCAGCAGCTTGGACAGAAATTCACCCCTCCACTTT
CASSLDRNSPLHF
>TRBJ2-5|TRBD2|TRBV5-4|once|15
TGTGCCAGCAGCTTAGTAGCGGGGGGACAAGAGACCCAGTACTTC
CASSLVAGGQETQYF
>TRBJ2-2|TRBD2|TRBV11-2|-|14
TGTGCCAGCAGACAACTAGCGGGAGACGGGGAGCTGTTTTTT
CASRQLAGDGELFF
>TRBJ1-4|-|TRBV6-5|-|15
TGTGCCAGCAGTTACGCCGGGAATATCGGTGAAAAACTGTTTTTT
CASSYAGNIGEKLFF
>TRBJ2-5|TRBD2|TRBV2|-|13
TGTGCCACCATGGAGCGGGAGGGGGAGACCCAGTACTTC
CATMEREGETQYF
>TRBJ2-7|-|TRBV7-2|-|12
TGTGCCAGCAGCTCGCCTACGGTTGGGCAGTACTTC
CASSSPTVGQYF
>TRBJ2-1|-|TRBV30|once|12
TGTGCCTGGGCTGGAGGGCCGAATGAGCAGTTCTTC
CAWAGGPNEQFF
>TRBJ1-1|-|TRBV5-4|-|15
TGTGCCAGCAGATCAGAGACAATCGTCGGCACTGAAGCTTTCTTT
CASRSETIVGTEAFF
>TRBJ2-7|TRBD1|TRBV2|once|15
TGTGCCAGCAGCGCGACAGGGTCCCCCTTAGGGGAGCAGTACTTC
CASSATGSPLGEQYF
>TRBJ1-5|-|TRBV2|-|15
TGTGCCAGCAGAGAGGACGGCTTTAGCAATCAGCCCCAGCATTTT
CASREDGFSNQPQHF
>TRBJ2-7|TRBD1|TRBV7-9|once|14
TGTGCCATACGACCCGGGACAGGGGGTTACGAGCAGTACTTC
CAIRPGTGGYEQYF
>TRBJ2-5|-|TRBV10-3|-|14
TGTGCCATCAGTGAGTCGGCATTCCAAGAGACCCAGTACTTC
CAISESAFQETQYF
>TRBJ2-7|TRBD1|TRBV28|-|16
TGTGCCAGCAGTTTTTTATGGCAGGGGGCAGGTTACGAGCAGTACTTC
CASSFLWQGAGYEQYF
>TRBJ1-6|-|TRBV28|-|15
TGTGCCAGCAGTCCACCGGGCACCTATAATTCACCCCTCCACTTT
CASSPPGTYNSPLHF
>TRBJ2-7|-|TRBV6-1|-|15
TGTGCCAGCAGTGAAGTGGCACAGGCATTCTACGAGCAGTACTTC
CASSEVAQAFYEQYF
>TRBJ2-7|-|TRBV10-3|-|12
TGTGCCATCAGTGAGTCGAGTTACGAGCAGTACTTC
CAISESSYEQYF
>TRBJ1-1|-|TRBV7-2|-|15
TGTGCCAGCAGCTTAGGCCAACCCGGTAGTGGTGAAGCTTTCTTT
CASSLGQPGSGEAFF
>TRBJ2-1|-|TRBV7-9|-|14
TGTGCCAGCAGCTTAGGACTTAGCGACAATGAGCAGTTCTTC
CASSLGLSDNEQFF
>TRBJ2-7|TRBD1|TRBV18|-|16
TGTGCCAGCTCACCAACAGGGGGCATGAATTCCTACGAGCAGTACTTC
CASSPTGGMNSYEQYF
>TRBJ2-7|-|TRBV27|-|13
TGTGCCGTAACCCACAGGATCTCCTACGAGCAGTACTTC
CAVTHRISYEQYF
>TRBJ1-1|-|TRBV29-1|few|12
TGCAGCGTTGCCAGGGGGAACACTGAAGCTTTCTTT
CSVARGNTEAFF